The 19 T cell receptor beta chains given below trace back to one sample, sequenced in a study of T-cell reconstitution after alpha-beta-depleted transplantation in children. Unique molecular identifiers featured in how the TCRbeta library was prepared. MiXCR, applied by TCRdb to the PCR reads, yields one record per CDR3 protein. Among a few hundred thousand distinct CDR3 sequences listed, 11% were seen once. Sequences were derived from peripheral blood, sampled 180 days after TCRalphabeta/CD19-depleted stem cell transplant. The receptors were sampled from a male patient between 2 and 15 years old who had a stem cell transplant for chronic granulomatous disease, so the T cells may come from the graft donor.

This clonotype was seen ten or more times. The CDR3 bases are TGTGCCAGCAGCTTAGATGGGGCCAATCAGCCCCAGCATTTT. Translation gives CASSLDGANQPQHF. V is TRBV7-2 and J is TRBJ1-5; TRBD1 is a possible D gene (5 bases). CDR3 size: 14 residues. Trimming left V 1 base short and J 3 bases short, with 7 bases between. CDR1 SGHTA and CDR2 FQGNSA come from the germline V gene.

This clonotype was found many times. The genes are TRBV9 and TRBJ2-1; D gene uncertain. Germline V gene data show CDR1 as SGDLS and CDR2 as YYNGEE. This CDR3 comprises 15 residues. The germline V and J ends were trimmed by 3 bases and 9 bases, with 19 bases remaining between them. The CDR3 sequence: CASSAKGPSVGEQFF. The DNA for the CDR3 is TGTGCCAGCAGCGCAAAGGGCCCCAGCGTGGGTGAGCAGTTCTTC.

This clonotype appeared many times. As DNA, the CDR3 is TGCAGCGTTGAAGATCTTCCGAAGGGAGAGACCCAGTACTTC. Its translation is CSVEDLPKGETQYF. The chain employs TRBV29-1 and TRBJ2-5; D is uncertain. V lost 0 bases and J 4 bases, leaving 12 bases between the germline ends. There are 14 residues in the CDR3. The germline V gene encodes CDR1 SQVTM and CDR2 ANQGSEA.

Notes on this clonotype: A much larger clone is a single base away; this may be a read error. The chain employs TRBV5-1 and TRBJ1-1; 11 bases map to TRBD1. Germline CDR1 reads SGHRS; CDR2 reads YFSETQ. This CDR3 contains 15 residues. CDR3 nucleotides: TGCGCCAGCAGCAGATCGGGACAGGGGGACACTGAAGCTCTCTTT. Encoded protein: CASSRSGQGDTEALF.

This clonotype was found many times. The chain joins TRBV4-1 to TRBJ2-2, with D perhaps TRBD2 (5 bases). V was pared by 4 bases and J by 4 bases, with 13 bases between. The CDR3 consists of 15 residues. Per germline, CDR1 MGHRA and CDR2 YSYEKL. DNA for the CDR3: TGCGCCAGCAGCCCGCACGGGGTAATCACCGGGGAGCTGTTTTTT. Encoded protein: CASSPHGVITGELFF.

At least ten counts were recorded for this clonotype. The CDR3 DNA sequence: TGTGCCATCAAAAAGACAGGGTATGGAGCTTTCTTT. This encodes CAIKKTGYGAFF. The J gene is TRBJ1-1, the V gene TRBV10-3; 7 bases agree with TRBD1. The length of the CDR3 is 12 residues. V gave up 7 bases and J gave up 10 bases; unmatched junction bases: 9. Germline V lookup: CDR1 ENHRY, CDR2 SYGVKD.

CDR3 sequence: CASSTPGVYTEAFF. In nucleotides, the CDR3 is TGTGCCAGCAGTACTCCAGGGGTATACACTGAAGCTTTCTTT. The J gene is TRBJ1-1, the V gene TRBV28, with D perhaps matching TRBD1 (6 bases). V lost 5 bases and J 3 bases, leaving 13 bases between the germline ends. This CDR3 comprises 14 residues. Germline CDR1 reads MDHEN; CDR2 reads SYDVKM. The entire variable domain, with the rest obtained from reference TRBV28 and TRBJ1-1, is as follows: DVKVTQSSRYLVKRTGEKVFLECVQDMDHENMFWYRQDPGLGLRLIYFSYDVKMKEKGDIPEGYSVSREKKERFSLILESASTNQTSMYLCASSTPGVYTEAFFGQGTRLTVV.

This clonotype was found many times. The chain combines TRBV29-1 with TRBJ1-2; D not resolved. V was cut by 4 bases and J by 8 bases, with 17 bases left in between. Looked up from germline, CDR1 is SQVTM and CDR2 is ANQGSEA. The CDR3 is made up of 13 amino acids. CDR3 in amino acids: CSVVGPLSGGYTF. DNA of the CDR3: TGCAGCGTTGTGGGCCCGCTCTCGGGCGGCTACACCTTC. Combining the CDR3 with reference TRBV29-1 and TRBJ1-2 gives the whole variable domain SAVISQKPSRDICQRGTSLTIQCQVDSQVTMMFWYRQQPGQSLTLIATANQGSEATYESGFVIDKFPISRPNLTFSTLTVSNMSPEDSSIYLCSVVGPLSGGYTFGSGTRLTVV.

This clonotype showed up just once. A read error is possible here, since a much larger clone lies one base away. This chain connects TRBV7-2 to TRBJ2-5; 12 bases fit TRBD1. In germline, CDR1 is SGHTA, CDR2 FQGNSA. The CDR3 covers 17 residues. Trimming took 2 bases from V and 5 from J; bases not matched to a gene: 9. The CDR3 loop reads CASSLKGQGARPETQYF. The CDR3 DNA reads TGTGCCAGCAGCTTAAAGGGACAGGGGGCGAGGCCCGAGACCCAGTACTTC.

At least ten counts were recorded for this clonotype. The V and J genes are TRBV7-6 and TRBJ1-3; D might be TRBD1 (6 bases). With 6 bases removed from V and 0 bases from J, the gap between germline ends came to 12 bases. CDR1 SGHVS and CDR2 FNYEAQ come from the germline V gene. There are 15 residues in the CDR3. The CDR3 coding sequence is TGTGCCAGCAGATCAGGGGTCTCCTCTGGAAACACCATATATTTT. Residues: CASRSGVSSGNTIYF.

This clonotype occurred many times. This chain joins TRBV5-6 and TRBJ2-1, with D possibly matching TRBD2 (6 bases). This CDR3 has 17 residues. Trimming removed 3 bases from V and 2 bases from J, with 18 bases in between. CDR1 and CDR2 from the germline V gene are SGHDT and YYEEEE. The CDR3 is CASSWTGLWDPYNEQFF. The CDR3 coding sequence is TGTGCCAGCAGCTGGACGGGACTCTGGGATCCCTACAATGAGCAGTTCTTC.

This clonotype has just a few counts. This rearrangement joins TRBV19 to TRBJ2-2; a possible D gene is TRBD1 (6 bases). V was trimmed by 4 bases and J by 7 bases, leaving 10 bases between them. The length of the CDR3 is 13 residues. Germline CDR1 reads LNHDA; CDR2 reads SQIVND (reference sequence). The CDR3 here is CASSRGLNGELFF. The CDR3 DNA sequence: TGTGCCAGTAGTAGGGGGCTTAACGGGGAGCTGTTTTTT.

A few counts support this clonotype. The V and J genes are TRBV5-1 and TRBJ2-3; 9 nucleotides align to TRBD2. Unmatched junction bases numbered 11, after V lost 0 bases and J lost 3 bases. The CDR3 runs to 18 residues. Per the germline V gene, CDR1 is SGHRS and CDR2 is YFSETQ. As DNA, the CDR3 is TGCGCCAGCAGCTTGGATGGTCGCGGGGGGGCCGGTACAGATACGCAGTATTTT. Residues: CASSLDGRGGAGTDTQYF.

This clonotype appeared many times. CDR3 protein: CATSDLGEGMGTEAFF. As DNA, the CDR3 is TGTGCCACCAGTGATTTGGGCGAGGGGATGGGCACTGAAGCTTTCTTT. The rearrangement uses TRBV24-1 and TRBJ1-1; TRBD1 is a possible D gene (5 bases). CDR3 length: 16 amino acids. V was cut by 0 bases and J by 4 bases, with 14 bases left in between. Germline loops: CDR1 KGHDR, CDR2 SFDVKD.

In this sample, this clonotype turned up many times. The V and J genes are TRBV7-9 and TRBJ2-5; D possibly corresponds to TRBD1 (9 bases). Deletions cut 5 bases from V and 4 bases from J, with 23 bases between. The CDR3 is 17 amino acids. Germline-derived CDR1 and CDR2 are SEHNR and FQNEAQ (reference sequence). The chain's CDR3 is CASSPGGTGRRGETQYF. The DNA of the CDR3 is TGTGCCAGCAGCCCGGGAGGGACAGGGCGGAGGGGAGAGACCCAGTACTTC.

This clonotype was counted only a few times. V is TRBV4-3 and J is TRBJ2-2; 9 nucleotides agree with TRBD2. The CDR3 contains 17 residues. Unmatched junction bases numbered 4, after V lost 2 bases and J lost 0 bases. Germline CDR1 LGHNA, CDR2 YSLEER. This chain's CDR3 is CASSQKTSGANTGELFF. The DNA for the CDR3 is TGCGCCAGCAGCCAAAAGACTAGCGGCGCGAACACCGGGGAGCTGTTTTTT.

The rearrangement joins TRBV19 to TRBJ2-2; D call uncertain. Germline loops: CDR1 LNHDA, CDR2 SQIVND (reference sequence). V was clipped by 4 bases and J by 6 bases, with 18 bases between them. There are 16 residues in the CDR3. As DNA, the CDR3 is TGTGCCAGTAGTACCGCATTGGTCACCCCGGCCGGGGAGCTGTTTTTT. Amino acids: CASSTALVTPAGELFF.

This clonotype was observed a single time. The V and J genes are TRBV29-1 and TRBJ1-2; D is possibly TRBD1 (5 bases). Germline V gene sequence: CDR1 SQVTM, CDR2 ANQGSEA. The V gene lost 6 bases and the J gene lost 6 bases, with 17 bases spanning the gap. This CDR3 has 13 residues. CDR3 in amino acids: CSVGLGWGDGYTF. The CDR3 DNA is TGCAGCGTGGGATTGGGGTGGGGGGATGGCTACACCTTC.

The chain has TRBV12-3 or TRBV12-4 and TRBJ1-2; D perhaps matches TRBD1 (6 bases). This CDR3 has 19 residues. CDR3 protein: CTCSLALSEGGLIGYGYTF. DNA of the CDR3: TGTACCTGCAGTTTAGCGCTAAGTGAAGGGGGGCTCATCGGTTATGGCTACACCTTC.